The 20 T cell receptor beta chains reported below all come from one sample, sequenced in a study of beta chain features in type 1 diabetes. Overall study findings and caveats: Within each of all four CD4+ subsets, Type 1 diabetes patients had TCRB CDR3s that were moderately but significantly shorter.

These TCRs are of unknown antigen specificity. The study reverse transcribed the entire isolated RNA, so it sequenced expressed TCRB transcripts. Here immunoSEQ multiplex PCR was the method, and the copy in TCRdb shows in-frame clones only, minus some. Altogether roughly 340,000 clones are present, roughly 12% being singletons, with the ten largest covering approximately 0.016%. The sample taken for sequencing was naive CD4+ T cells from blood. These receptors were taken from a woman younger than 35 with type 1 diabetes.

The chain joins TRBV28 to TRBJ2-7; D not certain. This CDR3 is 12 amino acids long. The germline CDR1 and CDR2 sequences are MDHEN and SYDVKM. The V gene lost 2 bases and the J gene lost 3 bases, with 5 bases spanning the gap. CDR3 DNA: TGTGCCAGCAGTTTACCAAACTACGAGCAGTACTTC. This codes for CASSLPNYEQYF.

This clone was seen only a few times. The CDR3: CASSPLTGYPYYEQYF. The CDR3 region has the DNA TGTGCCAGCAGCCCCCTTACAGGGTACCCTTACTACGAGCAGTACTTC. The chain couples TRBV7-9 to TRBJ2-7, with a weak D call TRBD1 (6 bases). There are 16 residues in the CDR3. Germline lookup yields CDR1 SEHNR and CDR2 FQNEAQ (reference sequence). V was shortened by 5 bases and J by 3 bases, with 20 bases between the two germline ends. Variable domain in full (rest from reference TRBV7-9 and TRBJ2-7): DTGVSQNPRHKITKRGQNVTFRCDPISEHNRLYWYRQTLGQGPEFLTYFQNEAQLEKSRLLSDRFSAERPKGSFSTLEIQRTEQGDSAMYLCASSPLTGYPYYEQYFGPGTRLTVT.

A few counts support this clone. The chain has TRBV18 and TRBJ2-3, with 10 bases lining up with TRBD2. In germline, CDR1 is KGHSH, CDR2 LQKENI. V lost 3 bases to trimming and J lost 5 bases; unmatched junction nucleotides: 5. The CDR3 extends over 15 amino acids. In nucleotides, the CDR3 is TGTGCCAGCTCACCCCCGGGACTAGCGTTAGATACGCAGTATTTT. Translated, it gives CASSPPGLALDTQYF.

J is TRBJ2-1 and V is TRBV5-8; D remains ambiguous. Trimming cost V 2 bases and J 0 bases, with 9 bases left between them. The germline V gene has CDR1 SGHTS and CDR2 YDEGEE. This CDR3 comprises 15 residues. CDR3 sequence reads: CASSFGQSSYNEQFF. DNA of the CDR3: TGTGCCAGCAGCTTTGGCCAAAGCTCCTACAATGAGCAGTTCTTC. The full variable domain, with the rest looked up from reference TRBV5-8 and TRBJ2-1, is EAGVTQSPTHLIKTRGQQATLRCSPISGHTSVYWYQQALGLGLQFLLWYDEGEERNRGNFPPRFSGRQFPNYSSELNVNALELEDSALYLCASSFGQSSYNEQFFGPGTRLTVL.

This clone was counted only a few times. The chain combines TRBV5-1 with TRBJ2-3, with D possibly being TRBD2 (6 bases). Trimming took 4 bases from V and 2 from J, leaving 14 bases between them. The germline CDR1 and CDR2 sequences are SGHRS and YFSETQ. The CDR3 sequence is 15 residues long. CDR3 region: CASSPPGEPTDTQYF. CDR3 sequence (DNA): TGCGCCAGCAGCCCGCCGGGGGAACCCACAGATACGCAGTATTTT.

This clone was counted a few times. The chain recombines TRBV27 with TRBJ2-5; D possibly corresponds to TRBD2 (5 bases). CDR3 size: 14 residues. The V end was cut by 5 bases, the J end by 1 base, with 11 bases between. Germline V gene data show CDR1 as MNHEY and CDR2 as SMNVEV (reference sequence). The CDR3 bases are TGTGCCAGCAGTCGTGCCAGCGGCCAAGAGACCCAGTACTTC. Translating it yields CASSRASGQETQYF.

This clone was seen only a few times. The V call is TRBV28, the J call TRBJ1-5, with TRBD1 as a possible D gene (6 bases). V was shortened by 3 bases and J by 4 bases, with 10 bases between the two germline ends. From germline, CDR1 is MDHEN and CDR2 SYDVKM. This CDR3 region has 14 residues. Here the CDR3 reads CASSLGTMNQPQHF. In DNA form, the CDR3 reads TGTGCCAGCAGTTTGGGGACAATGAATCAGCCCCAGCATTTT.

There are a few counts of this clone. J is TRBJ2-2 and V is TRBV7-3; TRBD2 matches at 9 bases. The CDR3 covers 15 residues. Germline trimming cut 1 base from V and 6 bases from J; bases unmatched to any gene: 3. Germline-derived CDR1 and CDR2 are SGHTA and FQGTGA. The CDR3 is CASSLSGREAGELFF. The DNA of the CDR3 is TGTGCCAGCAGCTTAAGCGGGAGGGAGGCCGGGGAGCTGTTTTTT.

In its sample, this clone was seen a few times. The V and J genes are TRBV30 and TRBJ1-5, with 9 bases identical to TRBD1. This CDR3 region has 14 residues. After removal of 3 bases from V and 5 bases from J, the junction contained 5 bases not matched to a gene. Germline CDR1 GTSNPN, CDR2 SVGIG (reference sequence). CDR3 coding DNA: TGTGCCTGGAGGGGACAGGGAGGCGATCAGCCCCAGCATTTT. Translated: CAWRGQGGDQPQHF.

The chain links TRBV5-4 to TRBJ2-5; TRBD2 might be the D (6 bases). The germline V gene encodes CDR1 SGHNT and CDR2 YYREEE (reference sequence). V shed 0 bases and J shed 4 bases, with 10 bases lying between them. The CDR3 has 14 amino acids. CDR3 DNA: TGTGCCAGCAGCTTGGCGAGTAGCGGAGAGACCCAGTACTTC. This gives the protein CASSLASSGETQYF.

Only a few counts were recorded for this clone. The V and J genes are TRBV7-6 and TRBJ2-5; 14 nucleotides align to TRBD2. Germline V CDR1 and CDR2: SGHVS, FNYEAQ. The CDR3 extends over 18 amino acids. The ends lost 0 bases at V and 2 bases at J; junction bases unmatched: 5. The CDR3 loop reads CASSLAGLAGEPQETQYF. DNA of the CDR3: TGTGCCAGCAGCTTAGCGGGACTAGCGGGGGAGCCTCAAGAGACCCAGTACTTC.

This clone was picked up a small number of times. This sequence joins TRBV28 and TRBJ2-3; a possible D gene is TRBD2 (6 bases). The V and J ends lost 4 bases and 0 bases respectively, with 20 bases between them. Germline lookup yields CDR1 MDHEN and CDR2 SYDVKM. The CDR3 is 18 residues long. The CDR3 DNA is TGTGCCAGCAGTTCCCTCCCCGTAGCGGAACCTAGCACAGATACGCAGTATTTT. Its translation is CASSSLPVAEPSTDTQYF.

This clone appeared a few times. J is TRBJ2-7 and V is TRBV6-5; 8 bases align to TRBD1. Germline trimming cut 6 bases from V and 6 bases from J; bases unmatched to any gene: 10. This CDR3 spans 14 amino acids. The V gene's germline CDR1 is MNHEY and CDR2 SVGAGI. The CDR3 sequence is CASSLRTGSLEQYF. DNA for the CDR3: TGTGCCAGCAGCCTCCGGACAGGGTCTCTCGAGCAGTACTTC.

This clone was seen only a few times. The gene calls are TRBV6-1 and TRBJ1-2, with TRBD1 identical over 7 bases. J lost 4 bases, V lost 7 bases, and 6 bases had no gene match. Germline V gives CDR1 MNHNS, CDR2 SASEGT. This CDR3 has 13 amino acids. The CDR3 nucleotides read TGTGCCAGCACCGAGGGGACAGCCTATGGCTACACCTTC. This encodes CASTEGTAYGYTF.

The chain carries TRBV13 and TRBJ1-2, with 7 bases lining up with TRBD1. In germline, CDR1 is PRHDT, CDR2 FYEKMQ (reference sequence). V was clipped by 4 bases and J by 2 bases; unmatched bases: 7. The CDR3 has 15 amino acids. CDR3 sequence: CASSSSGTANYGYTF. In DNA form, the CDR3 reads TGTGCCAGCAGCTCATCCGGGACAGCGAACTATGGCTACACCTTC.

This sequence joins TRBV15 and TRBJ2-1, with D possibly being TRBD1 (5 bases). V shed 4 bases and J shed 0 bases, with 16 bases lying between them. Per germline, CDR1 LNHNV and CDR2 YYDKDF (reference sequence). This CDR3 region has 17 residues. DNA for the CDR3: TGTGCCACCAGCACAGAGAAGGGGCAAAGCTCCTACAATGAGCAGTTCTTC. Amino acids: CATSTEKGQSSYNEQFF.

This clone was picked up a small number of times. This chain joins TRBV9 and TRBJ2-6; tentative D call: TRBD1 (5 bases). V lost 4 bases, J lost 2 bases, and 10 bases lay in between. This CDR3 is 15 amino acids long. The germline V gene has CDR1 SGDLS and CDR2 YYNGEE. CDR3 coding DNA: TGTGCCAGCAGCCCTAGGGGAACTGGGGCCAACGTCCTGACTTTC. It encodes CASSPRGTGANVLTF.

V gene TRBV25-1 combines with J gene TRBJ2-1; D may be TRBD2 (6 bases). Germline-derived CDR1 and CDR2 are MGHDK and SYGVNS. Trimming stripped 3 bases from V and 0 bases from J, with 15 bases between. The CDR3 spans 17 residues. The CDR3 here is CASSDLTGTHSYNEQFF. CDR3 DNA: TGTGCCAGCAGTGACCTAACCGGGACTCACTCCTACAATGAGCAGTTCTTC.

The rearrangement links TRBV18 to TRBJ2-1, with TRBD2 identical over 7 bases. The CDR3 length is 15 residues. Per germline, CDR1 KGHSH and CDR2 LQKENI. The trim removed 2 bases at V and 4 bases at J, leaving 5 bases unmatched. As DNA, the CDR3 is TGTGCCAGCTCACCAACTAGCGCCCTATACAATGAGCAGTTCTTC. Amino acids: CASSPTSALYNEQFF.

This clone was seen only a few times. The J gene is TRBJ1-1, the V gene TRBV9; maybe TRBD1 (6 bases). Germline CDR1 reads SGDLS; CDR2 reads YYNGEE. V dropped 4 bases and J dropped 1 base, with 11 bases sitting between them. The CDR3 spans 14 residues. CDR3 residues: CASSPTGGNTEAFF. The CDR3 DNA follows: TGTGCCAGCAGCCCGACAGGTGGGAACACTGAAGCTTTCTTT.